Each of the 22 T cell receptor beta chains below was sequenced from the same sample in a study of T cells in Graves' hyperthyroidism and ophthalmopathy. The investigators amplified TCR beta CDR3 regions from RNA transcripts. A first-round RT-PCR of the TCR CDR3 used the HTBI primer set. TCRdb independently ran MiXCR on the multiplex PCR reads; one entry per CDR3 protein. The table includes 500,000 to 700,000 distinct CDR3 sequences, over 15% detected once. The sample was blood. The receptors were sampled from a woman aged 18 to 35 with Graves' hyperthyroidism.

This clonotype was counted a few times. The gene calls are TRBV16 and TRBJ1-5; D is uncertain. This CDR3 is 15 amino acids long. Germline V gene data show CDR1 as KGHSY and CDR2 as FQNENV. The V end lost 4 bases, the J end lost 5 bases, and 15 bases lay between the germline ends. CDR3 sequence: CASSPVARLDQPQHF. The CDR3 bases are TGTGCCAGCAGCCCTGTGGCGAGGTTGGATCAGCCCCAGCATTTT. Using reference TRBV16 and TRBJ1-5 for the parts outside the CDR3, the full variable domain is GEEVAQTPKHLVRGEGQKAKLYCAPIKGHSYVFWYQQVLKNEFKFLISFQNENVFDETGMPKERFSAKCLPNSPCSLEIQATKLEDSAVYFCASSPVARLDQPQHFGDGTRLSIL.

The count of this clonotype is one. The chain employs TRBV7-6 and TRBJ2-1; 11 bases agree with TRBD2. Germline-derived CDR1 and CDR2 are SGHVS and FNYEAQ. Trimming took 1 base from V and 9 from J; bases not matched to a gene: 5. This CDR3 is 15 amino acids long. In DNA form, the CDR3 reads TGTGCCAGCAGCTTAGAACTAGCGGGAGTGAGTGAGCAGTTCTTC. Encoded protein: CASSLELAGVSEQFF.

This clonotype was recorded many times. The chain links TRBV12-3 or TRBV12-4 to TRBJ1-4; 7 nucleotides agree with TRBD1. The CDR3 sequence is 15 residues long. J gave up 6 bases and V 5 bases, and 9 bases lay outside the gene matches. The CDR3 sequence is CASSRTGDRDEKLFF. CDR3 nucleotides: TGTGCCAGCAGTCGCACAGGGGATAGGGATGAAAAACTGTTTTTT.

The CDR3 DNA sequence: TGTGCCAGCAGCGTACAGGGAGCAACTAATGAAAAACTGTTTTTT. Translated, it gives CASSVQGATNEKLFF. V gene TRBV5-4 combines with J gene TRBJ1-4, with a weak D call TRBD1 (6 bases). The V gene's germline CDR1 is SGHNT and CDR2 YYREEE (reference sequence). This CDR3 has 15 residues. The germline V and J ends were trimmed by 4 bases and 0 bases, with 10 bases remaining between them.

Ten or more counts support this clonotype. The CDR3 loop is CASSPGRRYEQYF. The CDR3 nucleotides are TGTGCCAGCAGTCCGGGACGGAGATACGAGCAGTACTTC. V usage is TRBV27 and J usage is TRBJ2-7; D could derive from TRBD1 or TRBD2 (5 bases each). The CDR3 totals 13 residues. Germline V gene data show CDR1 as MNHEY and CDR2 as SMNVEV (reference sequence). V was pared by 5 bases and J by 4 bases, with 12 bases between.

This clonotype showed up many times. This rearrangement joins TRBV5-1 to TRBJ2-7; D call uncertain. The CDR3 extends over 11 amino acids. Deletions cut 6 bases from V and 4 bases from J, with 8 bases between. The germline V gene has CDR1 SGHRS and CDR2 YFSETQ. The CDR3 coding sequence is TGCGCCAGCAAGTTAGGGTACGAGCAGTACTTC. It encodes CASKLGYEQYF. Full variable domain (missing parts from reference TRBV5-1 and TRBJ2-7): KAGVTQTPRYLIKTRGQQVTLSCSPISGHRSVSWYQQTPGQGLQFLFEYFSETQRNKGNFPGRFSGRQFSNSRSEMNVSTLELGDSALYLCASKLGYEQYFGPGTRLTVT.

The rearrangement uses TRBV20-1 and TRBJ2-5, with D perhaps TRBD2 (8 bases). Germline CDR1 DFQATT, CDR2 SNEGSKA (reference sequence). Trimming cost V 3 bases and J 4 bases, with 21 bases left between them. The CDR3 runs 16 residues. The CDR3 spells CSARGGTAGVPETQYF. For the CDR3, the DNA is TGCAGTGCTAGGGGGGGGACAGCGGGAGTACCAGAGACCCAGTACTTC.

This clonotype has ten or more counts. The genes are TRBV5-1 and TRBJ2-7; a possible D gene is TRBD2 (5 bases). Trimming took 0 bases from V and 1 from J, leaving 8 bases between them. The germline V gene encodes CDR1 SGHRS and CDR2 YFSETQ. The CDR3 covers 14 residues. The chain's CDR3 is CASSLATGSYEQYF. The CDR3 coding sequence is TGCGCCAGCAGCTTGGCGACGGGATCCTACGAGCAGTACTTC.

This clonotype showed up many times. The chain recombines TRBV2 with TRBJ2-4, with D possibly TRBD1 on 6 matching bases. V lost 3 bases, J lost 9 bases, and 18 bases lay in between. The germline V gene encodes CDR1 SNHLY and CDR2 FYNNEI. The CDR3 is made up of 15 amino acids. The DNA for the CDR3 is TGTGCCAGCAGTGAGGGCGGGCCAAGGGGGAGCATTCAGTACTTC. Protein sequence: CASSEGGPRGSIQYF.

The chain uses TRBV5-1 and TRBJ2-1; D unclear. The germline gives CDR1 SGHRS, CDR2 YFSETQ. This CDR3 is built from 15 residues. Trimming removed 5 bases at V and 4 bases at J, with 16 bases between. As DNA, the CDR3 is TGCGCCAGCAGGGGGTTGGGGAATTATTACAATGAGCAGTTCTTC. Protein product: CASRGLGNYYNEQFF.

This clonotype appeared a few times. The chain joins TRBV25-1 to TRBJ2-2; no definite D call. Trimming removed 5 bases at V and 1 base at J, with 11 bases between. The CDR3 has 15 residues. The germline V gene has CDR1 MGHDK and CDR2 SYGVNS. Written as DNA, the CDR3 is TGTGCCAGCAGTCCGAGATTACAGAACACCGGGGAGCTGTTTTTT. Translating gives CASSPRLQNTGELFF.

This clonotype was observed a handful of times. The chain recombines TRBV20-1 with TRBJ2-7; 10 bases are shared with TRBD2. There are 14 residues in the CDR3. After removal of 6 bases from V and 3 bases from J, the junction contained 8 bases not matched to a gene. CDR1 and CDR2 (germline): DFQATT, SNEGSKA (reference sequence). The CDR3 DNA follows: TGCAGTGCGCCTCTAGCGGGAGTATTCTACGAGCAGTACTTC. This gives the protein CSAPLAGVFYEQYF.

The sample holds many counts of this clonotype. This CDR3 reads CSANSIPGTGDEKLFF. CDR3 in DNA: TGCAGTGCAAACTCGATCCCGGGGACAGGGGATGAAAAACTGTTTTTT. The gene calls are TRBV20-1 and TRBJ1-4; 10 bases agree with TRBD1. Looked up from germline, CDR1 is DFQATT and CDR2 is SNEGSKA (reference sequence). V shed 6 bases and J 6 bases; nucleotides not matched to a gene: 13. The CDR3 contains 16 residues.

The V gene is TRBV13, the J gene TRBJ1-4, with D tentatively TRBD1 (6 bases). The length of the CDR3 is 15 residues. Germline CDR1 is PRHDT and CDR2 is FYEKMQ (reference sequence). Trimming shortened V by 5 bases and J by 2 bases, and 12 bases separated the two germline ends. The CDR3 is CASSPRGGTNEKLFF. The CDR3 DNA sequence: TGTGCCAGCAGCCCGCGAGGGGGTACTAATGAAAAACTGTTTTTT.

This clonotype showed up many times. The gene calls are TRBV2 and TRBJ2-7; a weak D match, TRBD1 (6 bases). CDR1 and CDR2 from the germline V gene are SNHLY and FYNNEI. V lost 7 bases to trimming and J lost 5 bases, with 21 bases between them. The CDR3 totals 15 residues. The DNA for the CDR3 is TGTGCCAGCACGTGGAGTTTGGCCAGGGGCCACGAGCAGTACTTC. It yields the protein CASTWSLARGHEQYF.

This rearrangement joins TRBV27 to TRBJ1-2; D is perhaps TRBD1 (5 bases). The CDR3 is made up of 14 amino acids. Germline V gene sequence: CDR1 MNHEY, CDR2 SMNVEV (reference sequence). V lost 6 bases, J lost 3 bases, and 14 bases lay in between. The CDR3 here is CASRLTTGDYGYTF. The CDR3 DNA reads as TGTGCCAGCAGACTTACCACAGGCGACTATGGCTACACCTTC.

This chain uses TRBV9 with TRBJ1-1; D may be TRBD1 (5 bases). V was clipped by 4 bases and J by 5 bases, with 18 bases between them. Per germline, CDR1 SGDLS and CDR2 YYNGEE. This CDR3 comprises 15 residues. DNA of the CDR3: TGTGCCAGCAGCCAAACCCCCACCGAGGGGACTGAAGCTTTCTTT. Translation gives CASSQTPTEGTEAFF.

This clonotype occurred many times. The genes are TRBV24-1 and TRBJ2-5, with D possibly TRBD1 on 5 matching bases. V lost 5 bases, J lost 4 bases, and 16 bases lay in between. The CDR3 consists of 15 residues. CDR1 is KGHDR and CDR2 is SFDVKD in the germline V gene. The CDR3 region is CATSVQSPQGETQYF. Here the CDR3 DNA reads TGTGCCACCAGTGTTCAGTCCCCCCAGGGAGAGACCCAGTACTTC.

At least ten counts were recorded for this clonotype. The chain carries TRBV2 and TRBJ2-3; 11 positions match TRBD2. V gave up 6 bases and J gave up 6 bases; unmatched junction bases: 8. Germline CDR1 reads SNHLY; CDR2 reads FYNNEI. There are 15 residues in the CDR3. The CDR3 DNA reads TGTGCCAGCAGCCTTAGCGGGAGGGCATCCGATACGCAGTATTTT. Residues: CASSLSGRASDTQYF. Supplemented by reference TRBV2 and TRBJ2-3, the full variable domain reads EPEVTQTPSHQVTQMGQEVILRCVPISNHLYFYWYRQILGQKVEFLVSFYNNEISEKSEIFDDQFSVERPDGSNFTLKIRSTKLEDSAMYFCASSLSGRASDTQYFGPGTRLTVL.

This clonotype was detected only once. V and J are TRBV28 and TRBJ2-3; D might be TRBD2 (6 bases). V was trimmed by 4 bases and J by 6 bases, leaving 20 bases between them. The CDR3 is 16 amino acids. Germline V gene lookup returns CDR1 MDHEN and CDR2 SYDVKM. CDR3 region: CASSSKRSRGDDTQYF. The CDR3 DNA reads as TGTGCCAGCAGTTCCAAGAGGTCGCGGGGAGATGATACGCAGTATTTT.

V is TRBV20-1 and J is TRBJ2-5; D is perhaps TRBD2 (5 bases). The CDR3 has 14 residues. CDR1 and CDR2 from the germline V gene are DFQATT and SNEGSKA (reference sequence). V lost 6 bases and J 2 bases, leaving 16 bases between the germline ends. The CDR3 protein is CSAPDVPGQETQYF. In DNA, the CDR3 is TGCAGTGCACCGGACGTCCCGGGACAAGAGACCCAGTACTTC.

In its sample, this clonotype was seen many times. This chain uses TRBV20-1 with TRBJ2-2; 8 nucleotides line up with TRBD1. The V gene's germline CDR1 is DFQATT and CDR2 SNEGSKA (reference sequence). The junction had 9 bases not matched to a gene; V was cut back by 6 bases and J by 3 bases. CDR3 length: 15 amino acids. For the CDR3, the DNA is TGCAGTGCCACCCCGGGACAGGCGTACACCGGGGAGCTGTTTTTT. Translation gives CSATPGQAYTGELFF.